The T cell receptor beta chain described here comes from a study of cytomegalovirus exposure and HLA in healthy donors. Broader study findings: According to a later analysis, most TCR beta chains associated with CMV appeared HLA-restricted. Further analysis, carried out later, found HLA-associated TCR beta chains more clonally expanded than equally common other chains. Immune exposure information available was restricted to CMV serostatus.

Note on this clone: As yet, its antigen is unknown.

PCR amplification relied on 60 Vbeta primers (plus 13 Jbeta primers). Method: immunoSEQ multiplex PCR; TCRdb's copy keeps in-frame clones and lacks some. The sample includes over 70,000 clones, approximately 65% of them seen just once. V was shortened by 11 bases and J by 1 base, with 15 bases between the two germline ends. Germline lookup yields CDR1 MNHNS and CDR2 SASEGT. There are 13 residues in the CDR3. Sequences were obtained from PBMCs. This clonotype was obtained from a young man in good health and CMV-seronegative. The rearrangement joins TRBV6-1 to TRBJ2-7, with D maybe TRBD1 (6 bases). The CDR3 loop reads CASRGTASYEQYF. CDR3 sequence (DNA): TGTGCCTCCAGGGGCACAGCTTCCTACGAGCAGTACTTC.